This T cell receptor beta chain was retrieved from a study of blood T cells in healthy people across ages. Using a J-beta primer mix together with a sample-barcoded 5' primer, a second PCR was run for roughly 7 to 11 cycles. TCRdb passed the 5' RACE reads through MiXCR, listing each CDR3 protein once. The table lists some 900,000 distinct CDR3 sequences, around 48% of them singletons, with roughly 13% in the top ten. Each donor was a healthy Caucasian individual from Russia, aged roughly 6 to 100. CDR3 length equals 17 residues. V gave up 4 bases and J gave up 4 bases; unmatched junction bases: 8. Germline lookup yields CDR1 SGHAT and CDR2 FQNNGV.

The clonotype originates from a man younger than 45 in good health. The chain recombines TRBV11-2 with TRBJ2-2, with 11 bases that match TRBD2. Sample: blood. The CDR3 is CASSYNSGGAATGELFF. The CDR3 nucleotides are TGTGCCAGCAGCTACAATAGCGGGGGGGCTGCCACCGGGGAGCTGTTTTTT.